Included here is one T cell receptor (beta chain) sequence, with context. Its antigen is as yet unknown. The germline CDR1 and CDR2 sequences are MRHNA and SNTAGT. This CDR3 is built from 16 residues. V was clipped by 6 bases and J by 0 bases; unmatched bases: 4. Generated by immunoSEQ multiplex PCR, the TCRdb table keeps only in-frame clones and is missing some. Altogether 55,000 to 65,000 clones are present, approximately 76% being singletons, with the ten largest covering 2.5% to 3%. The sample originates from a study of radiotherapy plus CTLA-4 blockade in lung cancer. Study findings and constraints: Alongside interferon-beta, early blood T cell clone dynamics were reportedly the best predictor of response. TCR clones of tumor origin grew in blood after radiotherapy plus ipilimumab.

This rearrangement joins TRBV6-4 to TRBJ2-1; 11 bases agree with TRBD2. The TCR originated in a human donor with non-small cell lung cancer who had a complete response to radiotherapy plus ipilimumab. The sample consisted of peripheral blood, taken from a patient treated with radiotherapy plus ipilimumab. For the CDR3, the DNA is TGTGCCAGCAGCTCTAGCGGGAGGCACTCCTACAATGAGCAGTTCTTC. This codes for CASSSSGRHSYNEQFF.